The 4 T cell receptor beta chains in this list originate from one sample, sequenced in a study of cytomegalovirus exposure and HLA in healthy donors. Primers for the PCR totalled 60 Vbeta and 13 Jbeta. The repertoire was sequenced with immunoSEQ multiplex PCR; TCRdb's copy has only in-frame clones and lacks some. The data show about 140,000 clones, with roughly 86% seen just once and roughly 3.2% held by the top ten. The sequencing input was PBMCs. Source of these receptors: a man aged 18 to 29 in good health and CMV-seropositive.

The chain uses TRBV21-1 and TRBJ1-1; the table's D call of TRBD1 was not tested on the DNA. TRBV21-1 is an annotated pseudogene. The CDR3 totals 15 residues. The CDR3 loop is CASSQDRGVGTEAFF. CDR3 in DNA: TGTGCCAGCAGCCAAGACAGGGGGGTCGGGACTGAAGCTTTCTTT.

This rearrangement joins TRBV2 to TRBJ2-4; D is possibly TRBD2 (6 bases). The germline V gene encodes CDR1 SNHLY and CDR2 FYNNEI. The CDR3 totals 13 residues. V lost 7 bases to trimming and J lost 6 bases, with 13 bases between them. DNA for the CDR3: TGTGCCAGCAACCTAGCGTCAACAAACATTCAGTACTTC. Protein: CASNLASTNIQYF.

The chain links TRBV5-6 to TRBJ2-5; a weak D match, TRBD2 (5 bases). V lost 0 bases and J lost 5, with 8 bases in between. Germline V CDR1 and CDR2: SGHDT, YYEEEE. The CDR3 spans 13 residues. The CDR3 region is CASSLVSEETQYF. CDR3 sequence (DNA): TGTGCCAGCAGCTTGGTTAGCGAGGAGACCCAGTACTTC.

This chain uses TRBV27 with TRBJ1-5; D is unresolved. Germline V gives CDR1 MNHEY, CDR2 SMNVEV (reference sequence). V was clipped by 7 bases and J by 3 bases, with 10 bases between them. CDR3 length equals 13 residues. The CDR3 nucleotides are TGTGCCAGCATGGCACCGTTCAATCAGCCCCAGCATTTT. As protein: CASMAPFNQPQHF.